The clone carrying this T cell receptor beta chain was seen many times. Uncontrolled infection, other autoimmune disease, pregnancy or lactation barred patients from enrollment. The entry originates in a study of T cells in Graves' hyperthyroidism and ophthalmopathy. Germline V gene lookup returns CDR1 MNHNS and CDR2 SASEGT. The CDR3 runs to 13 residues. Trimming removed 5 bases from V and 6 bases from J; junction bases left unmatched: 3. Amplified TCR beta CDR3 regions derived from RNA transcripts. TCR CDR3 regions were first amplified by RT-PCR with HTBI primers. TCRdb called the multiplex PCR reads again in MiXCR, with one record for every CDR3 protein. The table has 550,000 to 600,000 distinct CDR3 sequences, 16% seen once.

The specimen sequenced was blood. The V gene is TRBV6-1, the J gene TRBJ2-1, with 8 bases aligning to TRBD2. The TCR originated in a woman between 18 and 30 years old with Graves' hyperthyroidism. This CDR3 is CASSTTSGNEQFF. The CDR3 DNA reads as TGTGCCAGCAGTACAACTAGCGGCAATGAGCAGTTCTTC.